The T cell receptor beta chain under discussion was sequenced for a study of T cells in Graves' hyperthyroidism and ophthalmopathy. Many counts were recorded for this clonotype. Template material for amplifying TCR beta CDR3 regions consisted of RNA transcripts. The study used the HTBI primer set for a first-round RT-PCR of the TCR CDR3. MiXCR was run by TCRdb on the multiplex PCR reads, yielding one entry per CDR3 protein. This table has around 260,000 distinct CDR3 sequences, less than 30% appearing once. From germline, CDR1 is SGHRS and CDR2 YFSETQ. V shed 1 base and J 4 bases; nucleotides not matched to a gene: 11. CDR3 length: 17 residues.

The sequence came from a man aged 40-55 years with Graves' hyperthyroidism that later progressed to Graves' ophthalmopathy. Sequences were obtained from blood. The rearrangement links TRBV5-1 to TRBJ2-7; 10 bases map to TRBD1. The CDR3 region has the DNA TGCGCCAGCAGCTTGAGCCTTATCGGGACAGGGGTATACGAGCAGTACTTC. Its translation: CASSLSLIGTGVYEQYF.